Included here is one T cell receptor beta chain sequence, with context. One end of the junction is discordant with germline, which a read error may explain. This specimen belongs to a study of OX40 agonist ivuxolimab in advanced cancers. As for the study in general: Past anti-PD-1, anti-PD-L1 or anti-CTLA-4 therapy was accepted, and roughly 37% had received some.

Profiled with immunoSEQ multiplex PCR; TCRdb holds only in-frame clones, not every one. The top ten clones hold less than 60% of a sample with 7,000 to 9,500 clones, about 69% of them seen once. This clonotype was obtained from an adult with an advanced solid tumor such as melanoma, head and neck, liver or kidney cancer. Sequencing used CD4+ or CD8+ T cells sorted from blood, obtained in a trial of the OX40 agonist ivuxolimab.

The CDR3 here is CAISELPVNYGYTF. For the CDR3, the DNA is TGTGCCATCAGTGAGCTCCCGGTAAACTATGGCTACACCTTC. The V call is TRBV6-1, the J call TRBJ1-2; no clear D gene. The germline gives CDR1 MNHNS, CDR2 SASEGT. This CDR3 is 14 amino acids long.